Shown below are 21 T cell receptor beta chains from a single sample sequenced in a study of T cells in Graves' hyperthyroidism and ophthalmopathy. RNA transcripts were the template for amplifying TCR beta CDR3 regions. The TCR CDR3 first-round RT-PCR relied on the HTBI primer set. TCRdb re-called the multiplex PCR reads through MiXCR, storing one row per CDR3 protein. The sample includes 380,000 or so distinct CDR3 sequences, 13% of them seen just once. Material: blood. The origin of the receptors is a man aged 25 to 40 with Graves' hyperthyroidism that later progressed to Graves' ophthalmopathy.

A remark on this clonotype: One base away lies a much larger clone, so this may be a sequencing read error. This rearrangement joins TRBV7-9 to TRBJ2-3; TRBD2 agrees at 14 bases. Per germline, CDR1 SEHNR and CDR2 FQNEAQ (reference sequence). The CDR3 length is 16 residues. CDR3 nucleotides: TGTACCAGCAGTCCGGGACTAGCGGGGGCCACAGATACGCAGTATTTT. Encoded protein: CTSSPGLAGATDTQYF.

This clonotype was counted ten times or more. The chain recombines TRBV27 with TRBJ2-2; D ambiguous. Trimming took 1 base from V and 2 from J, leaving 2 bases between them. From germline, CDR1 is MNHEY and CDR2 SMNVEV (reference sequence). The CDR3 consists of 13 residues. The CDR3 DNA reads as TGTGCCAGCAGTTTATACAACACCGGGGAGCTGTTTTTT. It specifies CASSLYNTGELFF.

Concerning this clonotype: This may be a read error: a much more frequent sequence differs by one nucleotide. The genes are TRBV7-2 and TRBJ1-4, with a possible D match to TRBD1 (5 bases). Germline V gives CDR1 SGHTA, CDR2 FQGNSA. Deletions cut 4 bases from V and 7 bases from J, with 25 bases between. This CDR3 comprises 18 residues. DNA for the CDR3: TGTGCCAGCAGCTCCTACCCAGCGAAAGGGGCCCGGAGTGAAAAACTGTTTTTT. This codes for CASSSYPAKGARSEKLFF.

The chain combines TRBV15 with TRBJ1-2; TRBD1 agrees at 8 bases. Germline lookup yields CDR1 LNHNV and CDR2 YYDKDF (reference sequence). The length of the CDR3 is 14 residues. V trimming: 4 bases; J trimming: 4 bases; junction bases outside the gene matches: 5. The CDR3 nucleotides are TGTGCCACCAGCACGACAGGGGTGGCCTATGGCTACACCTTC. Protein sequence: CATSTTGVAYGYTF.

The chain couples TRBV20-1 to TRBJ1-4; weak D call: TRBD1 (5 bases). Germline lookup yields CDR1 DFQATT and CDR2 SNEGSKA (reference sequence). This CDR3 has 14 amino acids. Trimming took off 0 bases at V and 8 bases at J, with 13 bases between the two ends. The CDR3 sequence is CSARDGGAGEKLFF. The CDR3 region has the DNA TGCAGTGCTAGAGATGGAGGGGCGGGGGAAAAACTGTTTTTT.

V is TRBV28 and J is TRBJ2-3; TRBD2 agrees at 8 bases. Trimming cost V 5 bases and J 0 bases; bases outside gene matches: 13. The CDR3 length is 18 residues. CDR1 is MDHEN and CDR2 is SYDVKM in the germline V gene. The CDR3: CASSAPRGGGESTDTQYF. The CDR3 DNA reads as TGTGCCAGCAGTGCACCCCGGGGGGGGGGGGAAAGCACAGATACGCAGTATTTT. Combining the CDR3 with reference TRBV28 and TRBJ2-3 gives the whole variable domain DVKVTQSSRYLVKRTGEKVFLECVQDMDHENMFWYRQDPGLGLRLIYFSYDVKMKEKGDIPEGYSVSREKKERFSLILESASTNQTSMYLCASSAPRGGGESTDTQYFGPGTRLTVL.

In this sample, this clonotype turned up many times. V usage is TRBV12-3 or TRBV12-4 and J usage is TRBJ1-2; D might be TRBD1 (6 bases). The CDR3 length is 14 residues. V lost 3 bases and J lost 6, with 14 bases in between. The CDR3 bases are TGTGCCAGCAGTTTTTTGGGGGCGCGGAATGGCTACACCTTC. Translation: CASSFLGARNGYTF.

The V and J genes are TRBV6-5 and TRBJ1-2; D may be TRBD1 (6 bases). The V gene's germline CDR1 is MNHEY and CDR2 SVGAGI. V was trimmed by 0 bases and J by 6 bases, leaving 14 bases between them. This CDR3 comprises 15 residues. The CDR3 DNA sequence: TGTGCCAGCAGTTACTCATCGGGGGCAGTGAATGGCTACACCTTC. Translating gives CASSYSSGAVNGYTF.

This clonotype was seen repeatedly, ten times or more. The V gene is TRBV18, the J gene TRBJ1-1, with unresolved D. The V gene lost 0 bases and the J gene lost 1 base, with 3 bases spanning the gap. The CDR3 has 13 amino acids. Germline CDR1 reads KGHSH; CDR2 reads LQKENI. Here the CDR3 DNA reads TGTGCCAGCTCACCACCGACGAACACTGAAGCTTTCTTT. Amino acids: CASSPPTNTEAFF.

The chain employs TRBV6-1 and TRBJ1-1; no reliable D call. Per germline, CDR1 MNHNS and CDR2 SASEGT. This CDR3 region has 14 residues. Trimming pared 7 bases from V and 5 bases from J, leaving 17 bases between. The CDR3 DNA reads TGTGCCAGCACCACGGACGGAGAACAAACTGAAGCTTTCTTT. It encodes CASTTDGEQTEAFF.

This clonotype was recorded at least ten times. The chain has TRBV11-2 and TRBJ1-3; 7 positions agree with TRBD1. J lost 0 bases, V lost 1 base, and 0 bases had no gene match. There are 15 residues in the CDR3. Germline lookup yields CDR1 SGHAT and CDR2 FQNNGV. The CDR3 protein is CASSLGTGSGNTIYF. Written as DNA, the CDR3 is TGTGCCAGCAGCTTAGGGACAGGCTCTGGAAACACCATATATTTT.

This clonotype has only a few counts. CDR3 loop: CSAGRYSLKETQYF. Written as DNA, the CDR3 is TGCAGTGCGGGCCGCTACAGCCTAAAAGAGACCCAGTACTTC. The chain is built from TRBV20-1 and TRBJ2-5; D unresolved. Germline V gene data show CDR1 as DFQATT and CDR2 as SNEGSKA (reference sequence). The CDR3 length is 14 residues. Trimming took 6 bases from V and 3 from J, leaving 17 bases between them.

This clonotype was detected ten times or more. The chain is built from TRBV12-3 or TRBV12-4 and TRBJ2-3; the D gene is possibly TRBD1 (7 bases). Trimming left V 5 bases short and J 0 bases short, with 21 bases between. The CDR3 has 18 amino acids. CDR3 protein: CASSTPQGGHSSTDTQYF. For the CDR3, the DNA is TGTGCCAGCAGTACCCCCCAGGGGGGCCACTCTAGCACAGATACGCAGTATTTT.

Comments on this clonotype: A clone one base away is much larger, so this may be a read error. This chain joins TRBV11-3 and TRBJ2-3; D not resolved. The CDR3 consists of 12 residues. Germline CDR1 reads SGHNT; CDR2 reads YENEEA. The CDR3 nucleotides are TGTCCCAGCAGCTTATTGGCAGATACGCAGTATTTT. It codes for CPSSLLADTQYF.

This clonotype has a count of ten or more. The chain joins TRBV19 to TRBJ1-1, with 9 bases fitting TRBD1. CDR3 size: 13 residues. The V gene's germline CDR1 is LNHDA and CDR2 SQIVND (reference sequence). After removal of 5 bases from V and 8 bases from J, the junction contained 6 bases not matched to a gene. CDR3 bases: TGTGCCAGTAGTGGTCACACAGGGGGCGAAGCTTTCTTT. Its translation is CASSGHTGGEAFF.

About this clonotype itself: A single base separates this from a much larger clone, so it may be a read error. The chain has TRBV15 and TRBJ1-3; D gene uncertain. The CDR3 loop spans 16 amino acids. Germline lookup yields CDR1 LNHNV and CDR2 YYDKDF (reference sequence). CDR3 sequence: CATSRDPGPNGSTIYF. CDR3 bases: TGTGCCACCAGCAGAGATCCAGGCCCCAATGGAAGCACCATATATTTT.

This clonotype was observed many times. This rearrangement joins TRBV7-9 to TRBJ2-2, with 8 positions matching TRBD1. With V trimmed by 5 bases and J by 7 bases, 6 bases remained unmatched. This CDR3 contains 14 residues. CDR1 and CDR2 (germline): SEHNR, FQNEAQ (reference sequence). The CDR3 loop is CASSPDRGDGELFF. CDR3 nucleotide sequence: TGTGCCAGCAGCCCCGACAGGGGCGACGGGGAGCTGTTTTTT.

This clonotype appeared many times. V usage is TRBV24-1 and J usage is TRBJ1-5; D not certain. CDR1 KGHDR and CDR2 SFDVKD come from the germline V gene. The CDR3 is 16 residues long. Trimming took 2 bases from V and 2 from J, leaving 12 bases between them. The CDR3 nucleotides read TGTGCCACCAGTGATTCATCCTCCGGGGGCAATCAGCCCCAGCATTTT. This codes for CATSDSSSGGNQPQHF.

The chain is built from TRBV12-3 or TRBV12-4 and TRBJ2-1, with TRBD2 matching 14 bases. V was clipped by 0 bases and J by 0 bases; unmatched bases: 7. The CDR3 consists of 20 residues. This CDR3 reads CASSLAHGLAGGYSYNEQFF. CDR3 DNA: TGTGCCAGCAGTTTAGCGCATGGACTAGCGGGGGGTTACTCCTACAATGAGCAGTTCTTC.

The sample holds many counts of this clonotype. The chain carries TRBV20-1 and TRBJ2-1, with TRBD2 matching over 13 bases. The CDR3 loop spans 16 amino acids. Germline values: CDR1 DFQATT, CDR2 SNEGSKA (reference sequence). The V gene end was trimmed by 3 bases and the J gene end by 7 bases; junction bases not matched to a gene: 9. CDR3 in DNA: TGCAGTGCTAGTACTAGCGGGGGGGCTAATAGGAATGAGCAGTTCTTC. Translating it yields CSASTSGGANRNEQFF.

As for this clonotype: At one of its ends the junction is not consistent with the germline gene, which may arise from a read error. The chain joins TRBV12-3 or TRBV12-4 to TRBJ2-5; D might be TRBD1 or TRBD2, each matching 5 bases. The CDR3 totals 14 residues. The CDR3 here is CASSYSPSSLMGDF. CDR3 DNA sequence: TGTGCCAGCAGCTACTCCCCGAGCAGTCTAATGGGGGACTTC.